This T cell receptor beta chain was documented in a study of cytomegalovirus exposure and HLA in healthy donors. Germline V lookup: CDR1 MNHEY, CDR2 SMNVEV (reference sequence). CDR3 size: 15 residues. V trimming: 4 bases; J trimming: 8 bases; junction bases outside the gene matches: 11. Primers included in the PCR were 60 Vbeta and 13 Jbeta primers. Profiling relied on immunoSEQ multiplex PCR, and the TCRdb table lists in-frame clones only, not all of them. This sample carries around 130,000 clones, 75% to 85% of them seen once, and the ten largest clones take 1%. The study, taken as a whole, reports: When presence/absence was analysed, sequencing depth was taken to be roughly uniform across donors. About 87% or about 30% of the time was how often most TCR beta V segments were productive, according to an earlier analysis.

On this clone itself: The target antigen is unknown.

The sample was PBMCs. The gene calls are TRBV27 and TRBJ1-2, with 9 positions matching TRBD1. The source is a man aged 40-55 years in good health and CMV-seronegative. The CDR3 DNA reads as TGTGCCAGCAGTTCCCCGCGCGGGACAGGGATCGGCTACACCTTC. Translating it yields CASSSPRGTGIGYTF.